This TCR beta chain was recovered during a study of shared clonotypes between healthy human individuals. As concerns this clone: The target antigen is unknown.

It was CD45RO-negative cells, positively selected for CCR7, that made up naive CD8 cells, with terminally differentiated effector memory CD45RA+ cells excluded. Donors included only healthy HIV-negative adults lacking recent acute infections or vaccinations. Donors, without exception, were Caucasian adults residing in Nashville, Tennessee. Study findings and constraints: Among the subsets, naive ones generally showed larger estimated richness than memory ones.

With 5 bases removed from V and 0 bases from J, the gap between germline ends came to 12 bases. From germline, CDR1 is SGHKS and CDR2 YYEKEE (reference sequence). The CDR3 has 14 residues. Assay execution proceeded at the deep level. Only in-frame clones appear in the TCRdb table, and some are missing; sequencing was by immunoSEQ multiplex PCR. The sample lists some 2.1 million clones, roughly 94% occurring once. This TCR was sampled from a man between 18 and 29 years old in good health. Sequencing input: naive CD8+ T cells sorted from blood. The chain has TRBV5-5 and TRBJ2-7; possible D gene TRBD1, 5 bases. The CDR3 reads CASSGASSSYEQYF. The CDR3 DNA reads as TGTGCCAGCAGTGGGGCCTCGAGCTCCTACGAGCAGTACTTC.